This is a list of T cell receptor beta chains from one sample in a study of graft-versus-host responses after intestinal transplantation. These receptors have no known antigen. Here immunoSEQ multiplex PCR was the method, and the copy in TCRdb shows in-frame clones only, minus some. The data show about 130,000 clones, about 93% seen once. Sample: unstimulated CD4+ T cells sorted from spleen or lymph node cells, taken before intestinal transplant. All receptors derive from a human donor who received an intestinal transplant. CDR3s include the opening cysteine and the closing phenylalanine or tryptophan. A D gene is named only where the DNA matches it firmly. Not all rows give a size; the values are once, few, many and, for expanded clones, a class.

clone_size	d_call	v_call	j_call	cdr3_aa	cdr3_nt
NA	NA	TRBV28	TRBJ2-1	CASSLPRVKQFF	TGTGCCAGCAGTTTACCGAGGGTTAAGCAGTTCTTC
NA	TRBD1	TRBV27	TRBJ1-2	CASSLEGQGYGYTF	TGTGCCAGCAGTTTAGAGGGACAGGGCTATGGCTACACCTTC
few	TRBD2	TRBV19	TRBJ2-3	CASSIERLAGASTDTQYF	TGTGCCAGTAGTATAGAAAGACTAGCGGGAGCTAGCACAGATACGCAGTATTTT
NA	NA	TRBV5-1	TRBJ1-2	CASSPSGGGYTF	TGCGCCAGCAGCCCCTCGGGTGGTGGCTACACCTTC
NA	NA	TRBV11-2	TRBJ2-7	CASRPGRPSEQYF	TGTGCCAGCAGACCGGGGCGTCCCTCCGAGCAGTACTTC
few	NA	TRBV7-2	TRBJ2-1	CASSLVIYNEQFF	TGTGCCAGCAGCTTAGTTATCTACAATGAGCAGTTCTTC
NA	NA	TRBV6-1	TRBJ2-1	CASSEYMASGYNEQFF	TGTGCCAGCAGTGAATATATGGCCTCGGGGTACAATGAGCAGTTCTTC
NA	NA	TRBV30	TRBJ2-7	CAVRRGPYEQYF	TGTGCCGTTCGGAGGGGTCCCTACGAGCAGTACTTC
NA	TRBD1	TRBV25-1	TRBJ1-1	CASRDWTGEVTEAFF	TGTGCCAGCAGAGACTGGACAGGGGAGGTAACTGAAGCTTTCTTT
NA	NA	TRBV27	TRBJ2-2	CASSRTTGTGELFF	TGTGCCAGCAGTAGAACTACGGGCACCGGGGAGCTGTTTTTT
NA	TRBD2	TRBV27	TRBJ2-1	CASSSGLAGGRSYNEQFF	TGTGCCAGCAGTTCGGGACTAGCGGGAGGGCGCTCCTACAATGAGCAGTTCTTC
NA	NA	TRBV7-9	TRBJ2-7	CASRSPGTGSYEQYF	TGTGCCAGCAGGTCCCCCGGGACGGGATCATACGAGCAGTACTTC
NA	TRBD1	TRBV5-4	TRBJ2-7	CASSRTGGDHEQYF	TGTGCCAGCAGTAGGACAGGGGGTGACCACGAGCAGTACTTC
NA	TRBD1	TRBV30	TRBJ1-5	CAWSVGTGLPQPQHF	TGTGCCTGGAGTGTAGGGACAGGGCTGCCTCAGCCCCAGCATTTT
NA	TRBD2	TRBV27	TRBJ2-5	CASSLPNEDRDYLCWETQYF	TGTGCCAGCAGTTTACCTAATGAGGACCGGGACTACCTGTGTTGGGAGACCCAGTACTTC
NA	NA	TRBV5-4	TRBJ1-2	CASSLQGTGGYTF	TGTGCCAGCAGCCTACAGGGTACAGGAGGCTACACCTTC
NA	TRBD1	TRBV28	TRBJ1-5	CASSPSQGGGQPQHF	TGTGCCAGCAGCCCCAGTCAGGGGGGGGGACAGCCCCAGCATTTT
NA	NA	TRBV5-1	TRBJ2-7	CASSSAGGEQYF	TGCGCCAGCAGCTCCGCAGGGGGGGAGCAGTACTTC
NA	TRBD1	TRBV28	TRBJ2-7	CASSLDAGTGSNEQYF	TGTGCCAGCAGTCTGGATGCCGGGACAGGGAGCAACGAGCAGTACTTC
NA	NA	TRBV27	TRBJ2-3	CASSLFPTADTQYF	TGTGCCAGCAGTTTATTCCCGACGGCAGATACGCAGTATTTT
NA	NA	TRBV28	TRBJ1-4	CASRPPHNEKLFF	TGTGCCAGCAGGCCTCCGCACAATGAAAAACTGTTTTTT
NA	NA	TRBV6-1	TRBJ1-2	CASSDYDSPSYGYTF	TGTGCCAGCAGCGACTACGACAGCCCGTCCTATGGCTACACCTTC
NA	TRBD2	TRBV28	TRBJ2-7	CASHRGGAKTVYEQYF	TGTGCCAGTCATCGGGGGGGCGCAAAGACCGTCTACGAGCAGTACTTC
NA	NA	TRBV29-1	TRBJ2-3	CSVSGTTSSTDTQYF	TGCAGCGTTTCCGGGACCACGTCTAGCACAGATACGCAGTATTTT
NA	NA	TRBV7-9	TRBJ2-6	CASRGGTLGRTSGANVLTF	TGTGCCAGCAGAGGGGGTACACTCGGACGGACCTCTGGGGCCAACGTCCTGACTTTC
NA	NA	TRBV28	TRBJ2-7	CASSLGAPYEQYF	TGTGCCAGCAGCTTGGGGGCCCCCTACGAGCAGTACTTC
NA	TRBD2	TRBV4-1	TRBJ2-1	CASSQERAGAYNEQFF	TGCGCCAGCAGCCAAGAGCGGGCGGGAGCGTACAATGAGCAGTTCTTC
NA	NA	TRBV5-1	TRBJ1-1	CASSRSEVANIQSHMNTEAFF	TGCGCCAGCAGCCGAAGTGAGGTGGCCAATATCCAATCCCACATGAACACTGAAGCTTTCTTT
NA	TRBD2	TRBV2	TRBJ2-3	CASRSNAAGTSGSRLYF	TGTGCCAGCAGGTCCAATGCGGCCGGGACTAGCGGGAGTCGACTGTATTTT
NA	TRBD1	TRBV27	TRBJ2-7	CASSLRDSVSYEQYF	TGTGCCAGCAGTTTAAGGGACAGTGTTTCCTACGAGCAGTACTTC
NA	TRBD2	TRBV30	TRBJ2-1	CAWSVSLAGLYNEQFF	TGTGCCTGGAGTGTTTCGCTAGCGGGCCTTTACAATGAGCAGTTCTTC
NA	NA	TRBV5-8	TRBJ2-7	CASSLGYEQYF	TGTGCCAGCAGCTTAGGCTACGAGCAGTACTTC
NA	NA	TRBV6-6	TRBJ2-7	CASSYSGTFSYEQYF	TGTGCCAGCAGTTACTCCGGGACTTTCTCCTACGAGCAGTACTTC
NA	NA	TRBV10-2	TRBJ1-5	CASRSSGTYNQPQHF	TGCGCCAGCCGGAGCTCCGGGACATATAATCAGCCCCAGCATTTT
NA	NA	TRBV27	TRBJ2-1	CASSLQGSREQFF	TGTGCCAGCAGTTTACAGGGTTCTAGGGAGCAGTTCTTC
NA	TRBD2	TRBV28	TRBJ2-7	CAIASGSLYEQYF	TGTGCCATCGCTAGCGGGAGCTTGTACGAGCAGTACTTC
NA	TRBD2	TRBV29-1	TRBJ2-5	CSVRRAGQETQYF	TGCAGCGTTAGGAGAGCGGGGCAAGAGACCCAGTACTTC
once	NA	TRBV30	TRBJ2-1	CAWSVTSNEQFF	TGTGCCTGGAGTGTTACTAGCAATGAGCAGTTCTTC
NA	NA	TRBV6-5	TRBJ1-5	CASSYLGGRDQPQHF	TGTGCCAGCAGTTACCTGGGGGGTAGGGATCAGCCCCAGCATTTT
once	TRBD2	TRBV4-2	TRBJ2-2	CASSQDQGLAGVTGELFF	TGTGCCAGCAGCCAAGATCAGGGACTAGCGGGCGTCACCGGGGAGCTGTTTTTT
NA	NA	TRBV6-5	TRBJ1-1	CASSYSAALNTGAFF	TGTGCCAGCAGTTACTCGGCAGCCCTGAACACTGGAGCTTTCTTT
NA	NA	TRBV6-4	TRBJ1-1	CASSDRPTGFRHGTEAFF	TGTGCCAGCAGTGACCGTCCGACGGGATTTCGACATGGCACTGAAGCTTTCTTT
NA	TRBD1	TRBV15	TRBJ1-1	CATSRGSGGFSEAFF	TGTGCCACCAGCAGAGGTTCAGGGGGCTTCTCTGAAGCTTTCTTT
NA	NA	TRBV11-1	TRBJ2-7	CASSLEGYEQYF	TGTGCCAGCAGCTTAGAGGGGTACGAGCAGTACTTC
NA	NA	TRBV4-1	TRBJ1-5	CASSAGLPQPQHF	TGCGCCAGCAGCGCGGGACTTCCTCAGCCCCAGCATTTT
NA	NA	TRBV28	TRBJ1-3	CASRGGIGNTIYF	TGTGCCAGCAGGGGGGGAATTGGAAACACCATATATTTT
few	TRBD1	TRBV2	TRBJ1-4	CASRRDRGWDEKLFF	TGTGCCAGCAGGCGGGACAGGGGATGGGATGAAAAACTGTTTTTT
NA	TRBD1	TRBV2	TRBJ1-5	CASRGDRAGQPQHF	TGTGCCAGCAGGGGGGACAGGGCGGGTCAGCCCCAGCATTTT
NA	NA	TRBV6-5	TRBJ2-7	CASSTAGRSYEQYF	TGTGCCAGCAGTACGGCAGGCAGATCCTACGAGCAGTACTTC
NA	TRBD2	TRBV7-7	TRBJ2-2	CASSPTRTSGRARGELFF	TGTGCTAGCAGCCCCACCCGGACTAGCGGGAGGGCCCGCGGGGAGCTGTTTTTT